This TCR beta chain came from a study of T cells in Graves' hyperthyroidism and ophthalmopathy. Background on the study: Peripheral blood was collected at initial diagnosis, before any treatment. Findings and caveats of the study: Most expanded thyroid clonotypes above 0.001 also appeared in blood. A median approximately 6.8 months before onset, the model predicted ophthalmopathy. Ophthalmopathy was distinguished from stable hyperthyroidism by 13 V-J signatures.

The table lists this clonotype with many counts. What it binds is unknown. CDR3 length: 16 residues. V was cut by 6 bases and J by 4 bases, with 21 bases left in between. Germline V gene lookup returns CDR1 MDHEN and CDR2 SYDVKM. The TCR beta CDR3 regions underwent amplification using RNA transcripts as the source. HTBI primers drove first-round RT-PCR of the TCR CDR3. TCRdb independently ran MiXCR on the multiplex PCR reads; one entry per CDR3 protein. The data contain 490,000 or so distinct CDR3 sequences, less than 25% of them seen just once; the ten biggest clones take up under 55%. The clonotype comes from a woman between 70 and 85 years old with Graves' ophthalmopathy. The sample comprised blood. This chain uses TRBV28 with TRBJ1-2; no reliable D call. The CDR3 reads CASSIKTATGLYGYTF. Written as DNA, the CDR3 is TGTGCCAGCAGCATCAAAACAGCTACCGGCCTCTATGGCTACACCTTC.